This TCR beta chain came from a study of cytomegalovirus exposure and HLA in healthy donors. PCR employed 60 Vbeta and 13 Jbeta primers. This table comes from immunoSEQ multiplex PCR, and its TCRdb copy is limited to in-frame clones, with some not included. The sample records fewer than 200,000 clones, over 75% being singletons. Per the germline V gene, CDR1 is SNHLY and CDR2 is FYNNEI. The CDR3 is made up of 13 amino acids. The V end lost 8 bases, the J end lost 3 bases, and 13 bases lay between the germline ends. What was sequenced was PBMCs. The gene calls are TRBV2 and TRBJ2-5; TRBD1 might be the D (5 bases). The clonotype originates from a woman younger than 35 in good health and CMV-seronegative. CDR3 sequence reads: CASLREREETQYF. The CDR3 region has the DNA TGTGCCAGCCTCAGGGAACGCGAAGAGACCCAGTACTTC.